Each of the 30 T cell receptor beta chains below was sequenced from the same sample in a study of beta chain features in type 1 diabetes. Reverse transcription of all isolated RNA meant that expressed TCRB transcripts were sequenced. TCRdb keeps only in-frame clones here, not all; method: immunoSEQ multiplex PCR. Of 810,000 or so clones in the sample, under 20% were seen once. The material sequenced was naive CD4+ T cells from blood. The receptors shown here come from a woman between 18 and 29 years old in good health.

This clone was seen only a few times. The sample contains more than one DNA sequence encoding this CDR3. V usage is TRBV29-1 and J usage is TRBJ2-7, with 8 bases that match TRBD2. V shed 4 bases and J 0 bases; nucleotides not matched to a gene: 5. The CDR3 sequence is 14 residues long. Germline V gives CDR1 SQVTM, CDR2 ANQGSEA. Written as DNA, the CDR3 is TGCAGCGTTGGACGGACTAGCAGCTCCTACGAGCAGTACTTC. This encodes CSVGRTSSSYEQYF.

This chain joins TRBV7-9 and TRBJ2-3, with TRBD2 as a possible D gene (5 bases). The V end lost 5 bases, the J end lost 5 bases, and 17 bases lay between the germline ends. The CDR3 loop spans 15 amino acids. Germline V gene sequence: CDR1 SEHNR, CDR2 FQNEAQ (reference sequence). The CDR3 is CASSLTSRGGDTQYF. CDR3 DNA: TGTGCCAGCAGCCTCACTAGTCGTGGTGGAGATACGCAGTATTTT.

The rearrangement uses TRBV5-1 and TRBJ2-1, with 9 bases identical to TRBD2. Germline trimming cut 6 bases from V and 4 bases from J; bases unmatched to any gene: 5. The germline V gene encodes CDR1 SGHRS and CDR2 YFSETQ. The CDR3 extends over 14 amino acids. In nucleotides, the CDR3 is TGCGCCAGCAATGAGGGACTAGCATACAATGAGCAGTTCTTC. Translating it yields CASNEGLAYNEQFF.

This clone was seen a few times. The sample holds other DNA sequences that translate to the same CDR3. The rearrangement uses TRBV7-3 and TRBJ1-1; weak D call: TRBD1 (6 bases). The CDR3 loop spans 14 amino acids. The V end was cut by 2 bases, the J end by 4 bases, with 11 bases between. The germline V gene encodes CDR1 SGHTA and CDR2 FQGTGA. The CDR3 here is CASSLQGKGTEAFF. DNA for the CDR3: TGTGCCAGCAGCTTACAGGGGAAAGGCACTGAAGCTTTCTTT. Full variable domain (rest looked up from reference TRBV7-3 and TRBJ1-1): GAGVSQTPSNKVTEKGKYVELRCDPISGHTALYWYRQSLGQGPEFLIYFQGTGAADDSGLPNDRFFAVRPEGSVSTLKIQRTERGDSAVYLCASSLQGKGTEAFFGQGTRLTVV.

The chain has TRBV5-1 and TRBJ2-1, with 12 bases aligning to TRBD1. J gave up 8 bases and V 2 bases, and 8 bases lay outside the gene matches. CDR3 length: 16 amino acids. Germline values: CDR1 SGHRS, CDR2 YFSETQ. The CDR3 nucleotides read TGCGCCAGCAGCTTTAACACCGGGACAGGGGGCTATGAGCAGTTCTTC. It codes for CASSFNTGTGGYEQFF.

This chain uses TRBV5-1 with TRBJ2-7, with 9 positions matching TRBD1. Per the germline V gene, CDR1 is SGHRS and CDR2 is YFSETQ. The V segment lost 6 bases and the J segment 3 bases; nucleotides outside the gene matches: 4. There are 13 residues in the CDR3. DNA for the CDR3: TGCGCCAGCACACAGGGGGCAGACTACGAGCAGTACTTC. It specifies CASTQGADYEQYF.

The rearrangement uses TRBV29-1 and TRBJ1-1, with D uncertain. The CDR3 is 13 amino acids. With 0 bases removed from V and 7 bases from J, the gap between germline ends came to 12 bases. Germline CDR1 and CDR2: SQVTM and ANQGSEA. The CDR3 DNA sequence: TGCAGCGTTGAAGACCAACCAGGCCGTGAAGCTTTCTTT. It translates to CSVEDQPGREAFF.

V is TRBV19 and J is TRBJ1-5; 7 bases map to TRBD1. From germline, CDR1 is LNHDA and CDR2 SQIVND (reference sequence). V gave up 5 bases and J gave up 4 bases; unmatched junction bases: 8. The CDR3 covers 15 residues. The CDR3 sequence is CASSHRDRANQPQHF. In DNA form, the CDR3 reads TGTGCCAGTAGTCACCGCGACAGGGCAAATCAGCCCCAGCATTTT.

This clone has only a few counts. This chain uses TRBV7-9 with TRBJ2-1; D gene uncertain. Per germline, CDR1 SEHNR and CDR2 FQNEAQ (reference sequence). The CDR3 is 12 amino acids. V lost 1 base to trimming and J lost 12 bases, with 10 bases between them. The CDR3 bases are TGTGCCAGCAGCTTAGGCGAAATGCTGCAGTTCTTC. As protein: CASSLGEMLQFF.

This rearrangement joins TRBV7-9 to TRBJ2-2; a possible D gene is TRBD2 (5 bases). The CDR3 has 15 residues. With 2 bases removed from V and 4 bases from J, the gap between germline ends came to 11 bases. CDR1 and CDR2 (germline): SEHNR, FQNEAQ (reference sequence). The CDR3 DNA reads TGTGCCAGCAGCTTACAAGCTAGCCGCACCGGGGAGCTGTTTTTT. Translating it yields CASSLQASRTGELFF.

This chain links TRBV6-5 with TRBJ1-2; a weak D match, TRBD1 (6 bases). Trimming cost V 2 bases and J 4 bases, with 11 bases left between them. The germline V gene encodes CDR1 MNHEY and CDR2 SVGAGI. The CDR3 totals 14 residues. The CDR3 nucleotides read TGTGCCAGCAGTTACACGAAGGACAGCTATGGCTACACCTTC. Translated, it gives CASSYTKDSYGYTF.

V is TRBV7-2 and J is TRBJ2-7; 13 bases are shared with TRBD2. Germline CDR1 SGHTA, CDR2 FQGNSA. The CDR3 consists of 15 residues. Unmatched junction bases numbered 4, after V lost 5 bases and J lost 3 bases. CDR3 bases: TGTGCCAGCAGCCAGGGACTAGCGGGAATCTACGAGCAGTACTTC. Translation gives CASSQGLAGIYEQYF.

The CDR3 sequence: CASSRGAGSYNEQFF. The CDR3 DNA sequence: TGTGCCAGCAGTCGGGGGGCGGGGTCCTACAATGAGCAGTTCTTC. The J gene is TRBJ2-1, the V gene TRBV6-5, with D possibly matching TRBD2 (7 bases). The CDR3 covers 15 residues. The ends were cut back, 5 bases at V and 1 base at J, with 12 bases in the middle. CDR1 is MNHEY and CDR2 is SVGAGI in the germline V gene.

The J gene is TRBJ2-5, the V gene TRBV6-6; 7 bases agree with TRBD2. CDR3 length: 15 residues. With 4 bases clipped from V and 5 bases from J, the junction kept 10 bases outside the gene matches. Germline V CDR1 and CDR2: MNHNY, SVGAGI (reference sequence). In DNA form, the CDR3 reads TGTGCCAGCAGTTCCCGACTAGCCCCGGAGGAGACCCAGTACTTC. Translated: CASSSRLAPEETQYF.

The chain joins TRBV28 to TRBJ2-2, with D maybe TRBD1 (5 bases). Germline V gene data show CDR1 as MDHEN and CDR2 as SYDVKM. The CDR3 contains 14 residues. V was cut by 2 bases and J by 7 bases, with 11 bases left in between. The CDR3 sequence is CASSLVQAVGELFF. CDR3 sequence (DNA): TGTGCCAGCAGTTTAGTACAGGCAGTCGGGGAGCTGTTTTTT.

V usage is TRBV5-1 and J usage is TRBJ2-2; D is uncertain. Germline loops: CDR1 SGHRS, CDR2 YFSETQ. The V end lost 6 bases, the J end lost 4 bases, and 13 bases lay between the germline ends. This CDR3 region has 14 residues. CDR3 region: CASNGQFSTGELFF. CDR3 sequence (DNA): TGCGCCAGCAACGGTCAGTTCTCCACCGGGGAGCTGTTTTTT. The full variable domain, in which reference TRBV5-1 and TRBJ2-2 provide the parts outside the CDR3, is KAGVTQTPRYLIKTRGQQVTLSCSPISGHRSVSWYQQTPGQGLQFLFEYFSETQRNKGNFPGRFSGRQFSNSRSEMNVSTLELGDSALYLCASNGQFSTGELFFGEGSRLTVL.

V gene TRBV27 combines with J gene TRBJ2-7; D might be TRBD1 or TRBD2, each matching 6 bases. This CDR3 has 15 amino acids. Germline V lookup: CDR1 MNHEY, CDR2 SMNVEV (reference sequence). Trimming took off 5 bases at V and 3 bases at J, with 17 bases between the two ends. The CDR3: CASSLWGAGGYEQYF. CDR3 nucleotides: TGTGCCAGCAGTCTCTGGGGGGCAGGCGGCTACGAGCAGTACTTC.

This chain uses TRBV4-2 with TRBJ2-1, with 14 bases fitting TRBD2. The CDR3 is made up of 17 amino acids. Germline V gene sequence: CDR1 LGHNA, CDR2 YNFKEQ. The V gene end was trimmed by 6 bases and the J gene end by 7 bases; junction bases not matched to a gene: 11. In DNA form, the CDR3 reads TGTGCCAGCAGACCCGAAGGGACTAGCGGGAGTTGGAATGAGCAGTTCTTC. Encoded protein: CASRPEGTSGSWNEQFF.

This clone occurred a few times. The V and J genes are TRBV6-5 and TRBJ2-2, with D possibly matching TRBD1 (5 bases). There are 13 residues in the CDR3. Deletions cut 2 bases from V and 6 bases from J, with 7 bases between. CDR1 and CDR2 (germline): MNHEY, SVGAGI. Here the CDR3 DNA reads TGTGCCAGCAGTTACCGCAGGGCCGGGGAGCTGTTTTTT. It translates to CASSYRRAGELFF.

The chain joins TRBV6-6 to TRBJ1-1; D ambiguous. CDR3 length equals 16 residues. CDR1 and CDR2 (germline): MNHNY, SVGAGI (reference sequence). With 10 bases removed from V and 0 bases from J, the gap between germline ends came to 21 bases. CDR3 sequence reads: CATQADLSFMNTEAFF. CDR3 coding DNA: TGTGCCACCCAGGCGGATCTTTCCTTTATGAACACTGAAGCTTTCTTT.

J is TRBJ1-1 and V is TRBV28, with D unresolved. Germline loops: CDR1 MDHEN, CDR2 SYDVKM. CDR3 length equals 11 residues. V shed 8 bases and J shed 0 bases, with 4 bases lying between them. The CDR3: CASLLNTEAFF. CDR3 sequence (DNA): TGTGCCAGCCTCCTGAACACTGAAGCTTTCTTT. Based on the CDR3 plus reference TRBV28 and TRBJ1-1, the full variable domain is DVKVTQSSRYLVKRTGEKVFLECVQDMDHENMFWYRQDPGLGLRLIYFSYDVKMKEKGDIPEGYSVSREKKERFSLILESASTNQTSMYLCASLLNTEAFFGQGTRLTVV.

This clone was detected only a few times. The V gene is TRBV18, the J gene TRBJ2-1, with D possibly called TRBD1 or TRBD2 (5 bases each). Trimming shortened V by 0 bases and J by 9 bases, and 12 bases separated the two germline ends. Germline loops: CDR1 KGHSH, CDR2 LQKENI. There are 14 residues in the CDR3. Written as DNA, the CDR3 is TGTGCCAGCTCACCACCATCGAGGGACGGTGAGCAGTTCTTC. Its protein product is CASSPPSRDGEQFF.

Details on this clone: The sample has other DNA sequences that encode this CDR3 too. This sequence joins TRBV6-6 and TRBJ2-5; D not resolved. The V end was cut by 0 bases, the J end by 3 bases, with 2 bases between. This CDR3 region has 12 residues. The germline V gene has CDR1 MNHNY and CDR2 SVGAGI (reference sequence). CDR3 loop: CASSYSKETQYF. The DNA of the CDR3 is TGTGCCAGCAGTTACTCGAAAGAGACCCAGTACTTC.

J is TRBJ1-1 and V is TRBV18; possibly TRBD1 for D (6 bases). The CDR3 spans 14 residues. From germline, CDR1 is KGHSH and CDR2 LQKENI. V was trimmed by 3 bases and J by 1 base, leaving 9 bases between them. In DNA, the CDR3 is TGTGCCAGCTCACCCCGGGGGCCGAACACTGAAGCTTTCTTT. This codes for CASSPRGPNTEAFF. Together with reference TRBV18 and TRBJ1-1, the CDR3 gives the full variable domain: NAGVMQNPRHLVRRRGQEARLRCSPMKGHSHVYWYRQLPEEGLKFMVYLQKENIIDESGMPKERFSAEFPKEGPSILRIQQVVRGDSAAYFCASSPRGPNTEAFFGQGTRLTVV.

The CDR3 DNA reads TGTGCCAGCAGCCAAGGCAGGGACCCGGCAGATACGCAGTATTTT. The encoded protein is CASSQGRDPADTQYF. The rearrangement uses TRBV4-2 and TRBJ2-3, with D perhaps given as TRBD1 or TRBD2 (5 bases each). The germline gives CDR1 LGHNA, CDR2 YNFKEQ. Trimming took 1 base from V and 4 from J, leaving 12 bases between them. This CDR3 has 15 residues.

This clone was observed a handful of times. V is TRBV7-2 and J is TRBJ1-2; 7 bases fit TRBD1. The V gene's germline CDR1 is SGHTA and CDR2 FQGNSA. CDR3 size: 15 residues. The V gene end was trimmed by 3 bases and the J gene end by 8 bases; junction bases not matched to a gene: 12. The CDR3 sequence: CASSLSGGIPSGYTF. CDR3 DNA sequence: TGTGCCAGCAGCTTGTCAGGGGGGATCCCATCGGGCTACACCTTC.

This chain's CDR3 is CASSYSLGLAGARQYF. As DNA, the CDR3 is TGTGCCAGCAGTTACTCACTGGGACTAGCGGGAGCCCGGCAGTACTTC. The chain carries TRBV6-5 and TRBJ2-7; the match to TRBD2 covers 14 bases. The V gene end was trimmed by 0 bases and the J gene end by 9 bases; junction bases not matched to a gene: 7. CDR1 and CDR2 from the germline V gene are MNHEY and SVGAGI. The CDR3 runs 16 residues.

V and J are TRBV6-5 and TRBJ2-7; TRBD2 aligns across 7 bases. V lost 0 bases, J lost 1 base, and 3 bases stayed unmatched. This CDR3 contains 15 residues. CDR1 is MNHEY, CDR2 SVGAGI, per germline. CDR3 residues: CASSYSWGGSYEQYF. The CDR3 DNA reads TGTGCCAGCAGTTACTCTTGGGGGGGATCCTACGAGCAGTACTTC.

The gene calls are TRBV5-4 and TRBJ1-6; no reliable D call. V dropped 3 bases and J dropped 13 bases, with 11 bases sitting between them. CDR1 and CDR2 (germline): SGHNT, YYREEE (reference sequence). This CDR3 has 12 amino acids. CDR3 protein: CASSYNRRPLHF. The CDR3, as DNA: TGTGCCAGCAGCTACAACAGAAGGCCCCTCCACTTT. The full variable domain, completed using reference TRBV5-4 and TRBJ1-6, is ETGVTQSPTHLIKTRGQQVTLRCSSQSGHNTVSWYQQALGQGPQFIFQYYREEENGRGNFPPRFSGLQFPNYSSELNVNALELDDSALYLCASSYNRRPLHFGNGTRLTVT.

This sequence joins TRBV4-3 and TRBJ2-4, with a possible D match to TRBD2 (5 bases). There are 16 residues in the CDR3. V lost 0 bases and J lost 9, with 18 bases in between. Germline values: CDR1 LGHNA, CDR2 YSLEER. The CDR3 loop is CASSQEVSLALGIQYF. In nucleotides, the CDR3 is TGCGCCAGCAGCCAAGAAGTAAGTCTAGCCCTGGGCATTCAGTACTTC.